The 21 T cell receptor beta chains below come from one sample, sequenced in a study of blood T cell repertoires in COVID-19. Sequencing was performed with immunoSEQ multiplex PCR; in TCRdb, only in-frame clones are kept and a portion is missing. Among about 160,000 clones, less than 85% were seen once, and the ten largest hold more than 7%. Specimen: peripheral blood. Source of these receptors: a woman aged 55-75 years with COVID-19, enrolled during active disease.

The rearrangement uses TRBV6-5 and TRBJ2-7, with 9 bases lining up with TRBD1. This CDR3 has 15 residues. Trimming cost V 8 bases and J 2 bases; bases outside gene matches: 10. Per germline, CDR1 MNHEY and CDR2 SVGAGI. The CDR3 DNA reads TGTGCCAGCGGGAATCCGGGACAGGGTACCTACGAGCAGTACTTC. Protein: CASGNPGQGTYEQYF.

The chain combines TRBV25-1 with TRBJ2-1; 9 positions match TRBD1. Germline CDR1 and CDR2: MGHDK and SYGVNS. The CDR3 sequence is 16 residues long. The J segment lost 2 bases and the V segment lost 3 bases, leaving 5 bases of the junction unmatched. The CDR3 loop reads CASSERDRDTYNEQFF. CDR3 DNA: TGTGCCAGCAGTGAGCGGGACAGGGACACCTACAATGAGCAGTTCTTC.

The V call is TRBV6-6, the J call TRBJ2-7, with D uncertain. Trimming took off 4 bases at V and 0 bases at J, with 7 bases between the two ends. Germline assignment: CDR1 MNHNY and CDR2 SVGAGI (reference sequence). This CDR3 is 13 amino acids long. CDR3: CASSLGLSYEQYV. CDR3 DNA: TGTGCCAGCAGTTTGGGCCTCTCCTACGAGCAGTACGTC.

This chain links TRBV7-6 with TRBJ2-7; 9 bases are a match to TRBD1. Germline V CDR1 and CDR2: SGHVS, FNYEAQ. The length of the CDR3 is 14 residues. Germline trimming cut 5 bases from V and 4 bases from J; bases unmatched to any gene: 6. The CDR3 region is CASSEGDREYEQYF. For the CDR3, the DNA is TGTGCCAGCAGCGAGGGGGACAGGGAGTACGAGCAGTACTTC.

The CDR3 sequence is CASSRPGQGAGTEAFF. CDR3 sequence (DNA): TGTGCCAGCAGCCGTCCGGGACAGGGGGCGGGAACTGAAGCTTTCTTT. V gene TRBV5-4 combines with J gene TRBJ1-1; TRBD1 aligns across 12 bases. CDR3 size: 16 residues. Germline V lookup: CDR1 SGHNT, CDR2 YYREEE (reference sequence). Unmatched junction bases numbered 9, after V lost 4 bases and J lost 5 bases. Looking up the rest from reference TRBV5-4 and TRBJ1-1 gives the full variable domain: ETGVTQSPTHLIKTRGQQVTLRCSSQSGHNTVSWYQQALGQGPQFIFQYYREEENGRGNFPPRFSGLQFPNYSSELNVNALELDDSALYLCASSRPGQGAGTEAFFGQGTRLTVV.

V is TRBV18 and J is TRBJ1-1, with 8 bases identical to TRBD1. This CDR3 has 15 residues. Germline CDR1 and CDR2: KGHSH and LQKENI. Germline trimming cut 4 bases from V and 4 bases from J; bases unmatched to any gene: 8. As DNA, the CDR3 is TGTGCCAGCTCACAACAGACCGGGACAGGCACTGAAGCTTTCTTT. Its protein product is CASSQQTGTGTEAFF.

Comments on this clone: Distinct nucleotide sequences in the sample also encode this CDR3. CDR3 amino acids: CASSLGVAGANTGELFF. In DNA form, the CDR3 reads TGTGCCAGCAGCTTAGGGGTAGCGGGAGCGAACACCGGGGAGCTGTTTTTT. The V and J genes are TRBV7-6 and TRBJ2-2; 9 nucleotides align to TRBD2. CDR3 length equals 17 residues. Germline V lookup: CDR1 SGHVS, CDR2 FNYEAQ. J gave up 0 bases and V 1 base, and 3 bases lay outside the gene matches.

This clone was recorded only once. This rearrangement joins TRBV29-1 to TRBJ2-3; D remains ambiguous. This CDR3 has 13 amino acids. Per the germline V gene, CDR1 is SQVTM and CDR2 is ANQGSEA. Trimming removed 3 bases at V and 2 bases at J, with 9 bases between. The CDR3 region has the DNA TGCAGCGTTGACGCAACATACACAGATACGCAGTATTTT. This gives the protein CSVDATYTDTQYF.

The V call is TRBV3-1 (or the pseudogene TRBV3-2), the J call TRBJ1-4, with 10 bases aligning to TRBD1. The CDR3 is 15 amino acids. J was trimmed by 8 bases and V by 4 bases; bases with no gene match: 7. Germline V gives CDR1 LGHDT, CDR2 YNNKEL (reference sequence). The CDR3 bases are TGTGCCAGCAGCCCCTGTGGACAGGGGGTCGAAAAACTGTTTTTT. Protein sequence: CASSPCGQGVEKLFF.

V is TRBV5-6 and J is TRBJ2-1; possible D gene TRBD1, 7 bases. The CDR3 is 16 amino acids. Trimming took off 4 bases at V and 7 bases at J, with 21 bases between the two ends. Germline V lookup: CDR1 SGHDT, CDR2 YYEEEE. The CDR3 DNA reads as TGTGCCAGCAGCCCCTCGGACAGGATGGACTATAATGAGCAGTTCTTC. Its translation is CASSPSDRMDYNEQFF.

The rearrangement links TRBV21-1 to TRBJ2-7; the table gives TRBD2 as D, unverified against the DNA. TRBV21-1 is shown as a pseudogene. CDR3 length: 10 amino acids. Here the CDR3 reads CASTVEGQYV. CDR3 DNA sequence: TGTGCCAGCACGGTAGAGGGGCAGTACGTC.

The V and J genes are TRBV4-3 and TRBJ2-3; D might be TRBD2 (6 bases). Germline-derived CDR1 and CDR2 are LGHNA and YSLEER. The ends were cut back, 1 base at V and 4 bases at J, with 6 bases in the middle. The CDR3 is made up of 13 amino acids. CDR3: CASSQAGADTQYF. DNA of the CDR3: TGCGCCAGCAGCCAAGCGGGGGCAGATACGCAGTATTTT.

The V call is TRBV7-9, the J call TRBJ2-7, with no clear D. The length of the CDR3 is 12 residues. Per germline, CDR1 SEHNR and CDR2 FQNEAQ (reference sequence). Trimming took 5 bases from V and 5 from J, leaving 10 bases between them. The CDR3 bases are TGTGCCAGCAGCCCAATACGGGACGAGCAGTACTTC. Translation: CASSPIRDEQYF.

In the case of this clone: Mismatch with germline at one junction end may stem from a read error. This chain links TRBV29-1 with TRBJ2-1, with TRBD2 matching 10 bases. CDR1 SQVTM and CDR2 ANQGSEA come from the germline V gene. The CDR3 has 15 residues. CDR3 nucleotide sequence: TGCAGCGTTGACTTAGTAGCGGGGGGTTACAGTGAGCAGTTCTTC. Translating gives CSVDLVAGGYSEQFF.

V and J are TRBV5-4 and TRBJ1-3; 9 positions agree with TRBD1. J gave up 4 bases and V 4 bases, and 3 bases lay outside the gene matches. Germline V CDR1 and CDR2: SGHNT, YYREEE (reference sequence). The CDR3 is 14 residues long. The CDR3 region is CASSRTGVGNTIYF. CDR3 bases: TGTGCCAGCAGCCGGACAGGGGTCGGAAACACCATATATTTT.

V is TRBV21-1 and J is TRBJ2-7; TRBD2 was called by the table and not checked on the DNA. TRBV21-1 is recorded as a pseudogene. This CDR3 region has 14 residues. In DNA form, the CDR3 reads TGTGCCAGCAGCCCCCAAGAGGATTCCTACGAGCAGTACTTC. Translation gives CASSPQEDSYEQYF.

V is TRBV14 and J is TRBJ1-2; 9 bases are shared with TRBD1. The CDR3 has 16 amino acids. J lost 0 bases, V lost 3 bases, and 5 bases had no gene match. CDR1 and CDR2 (germline): SGHDN, FVKESK. The DNA of the CDR3 is TGTGCCAGCAGCCAGGGACAGGGAACACCTAACTATGGCTACACCTTC. Encoded protein: CASSQGQGTPNYGYTF. The complete variable domain, with remaining parts taken from reference TRBV14 and TRBJ1-2, reads EAGVTQFPSHSVIEKGQTVTLRCDPISGHDNLYWYRRVMGKEIKFLLHFVKESKQDESGMPNNRFLAERTGGTYSTLKVQPAELEDSGVYFCASSQGQGTPNYGYTFGSGTRLTVV.

This clone has a handful of counts. The V call is TRBV27, the J call TRBJ2-3; the D gene is possibly TRBD2 (5 bases). The germline gives CDR1 MNHEY, CDR2 SMNVEV (reference sequence). V lost 2 bases, J lost 4 bases, and 19 bases lay in between. This CDR3 contains 17 residues. Here the CDR3 DNA reads TGTGCCAGCAGTTTAAACCCTACCACTAGAATCCCAGATACGCAGTATTTT. Translation gives CASSLNPTTRIPDTQYF.

V gene TRBV30 combines with J gene TRBJ1-2; 7 bases match TRBD1. From germline, CDR1 is GTSNPN and CDR2 SVGIG (reference sequence). V was pared by 0 bases and J by 1 base, with 5 bases of the junction left unmatched. CDR3 size: 15 residues. The CDR3 nucleotides read TGTGCCTGGAGTGTCGGCCGGGACAGTAACTATGGCTACACCTTC. Translation: CAWSVGRDSNYGYTF.

The chain carries TRBV7-3 and TRBJ2-1; a weak D match, TRBD2 (7 bases). Per germline, CDR1 SGHTA and CDR2 FQGTGA. V lost 5 bases to trimming and J lost 4 bases, with 21 bases between them. The CDR3 has 17 amino acids. The CDR3 loop reads CASSPYSGGGLYNEQFF. CDR3 bases: TGTGCCAGCAGCCCCTATAGCGGCGGGGGCCTTTACAATGAGCAGTTCTTC. Drawing the rest from reference TRBV7-3 and TRBJ2-1, the complete variable domain is GAGVSQTPSNKVTEKGKYVELRCDPISGHTALYWYRQSLGQGPEFLIYFQGTGAADDSGLPNDRFFAVRPEGSVSTLKIQRTERGDSAVYLCASSPYSGGGLYNEQFFGPGTRLTVL.

The V and J genes are TRBV6-1 and TRBJ2-1; 9 bases fit TRBD2. The germline V gene has CDR1 MNHNS and CDR2 SASEGT. V was clipped by 0 bases and J by 6 bases; unmatched bases: 3. The CDR3 contains 15 residues. Here the CDR3 reads CASSEAAGGLNEQFF. DNA of the CDR3: TGTGCCAGCAGTGAAGCAGCGGGGGGTCTCAATGAGCAGTTCTTC.